These T cell receptor beta chains were read from a single sample in a study of T-cell reconstitution after alpha-beta-depleted transplantation in children. TCRdb reprocessed the PCR reads with MiXCR, giving one entry per CDR3 protein. The sample has 260,000 or so distinct CDR3 sequences, more than 10% seen once; the top ten hold around 2.5%. The source was PBMCs from the stem cell graft donor, collected from the stem cell graft. Receptors originate from a human donor who donated a stem cell graft to a child with acute lymphoblastic leukemia. CDR3s leave out the opening cysteine and the closing phenylalanine or tryptophan.

cdr3_aa | cdr3_length | v_call
SVIGEDTGELF | 11 | TRBV29-1
ASSPDNSPLH | 10 | TRBV27
SVEGLAGGTYEQY | 13 | TRBV29-1
ATSRDGSGVGETQY | 14 | TRBV15
ASSLWTDETQY | 11 | TRBV7-2
GCHRGGTDSPLH | 12 | TRBV20-1
ASSLVLKTQY | 10 | TRBV7-2
ASAEFDTQY | 9 | TRBV12-3/TRBV12-4
ASSTHRGTSGMPAKNIQY | 18 | TRBV27
ASSPGGGGSNEQY | 13 | TRBV9
ASSLFADTQY | 10 | TRBV12-3/TRBV12-4
ASSFPSGFQPQH | 12 | TRBV28
ASSVATYNEQF | 11 | TRBV9
ASSLERRVGTEAF | 13 | TRBV7-2
ASSLLTEAF | 9 | TRBV7-9
ATSRDSYEQY | 10 | TRBV24-1
SATGTYDQY | 9 | TRBV29-1
ASNRRQDLNSPLH | 13 | TRBV6-2/TRBV6-3
ASSQGSADGYT | 11 | TRBV11-1
ASSDRGKVRETQY | 13 | TRBV6-1
ASSYDGLSYNEQF | 13 | TRBV6-2/TRBV6-3
SARDPGTAGYGYT | 13 | TRBV20-1
ASSFRDRSTDTQY | 13 | TRBV5-1
ASSSTDRVDEQF | 12 | TRBV6-5
ATSGDGTGELF | 11 | TRBV24-1
ASSLGTDTGLTQTQY | 15 | TRBV11-2
ASSPGQLYEQY | 11 | TRBV27
ASSWDSGANVLT | 12 | TRBV27
SVEDPRRGSYGYT | 13 | TRBV29-1
SVEASISPTADTQY | 14 | TRBV29-1
ASSSPKAKNSQY | 12 | TRBV5-1
ASSLAGRERADTQY | 14 | TRBV11-2
ASNPGTGPYEQY | 12 | TRBV12-3/TRBV12-4
ASSIDPGSRAYNEQF | 15 | TRBV19
AISESRVRQPQH | 12 | TRBV10-3
ASSLEGHPLDEQY | 13 | TRBV5-1
AISRLAGAEETQY | 13 | TRBV10-3
SVEGGGQETQY | 11 | TRBV29-1
AISDLTGGPYEQY | 13 | TRBV10-3
ATSDFTGTGEETQY | 14 | TRBV24-1
ASSSDRGRQH | 10 | TRBV12-3/TRBV12-4
ASSQRPLAGVSYEQY | 15 | TRBV3-1
ASSLMRQVTYEQY | 13 | TRBV5-6
ASTVRGGSTIY | 11 | TRBV6-1
ASSLVGSTHFNEQF | 14 | TRBV7-2
SARYNEQF | 8 | TRBV20-1
ASSVDRGIYEQY | 12 | TRBV9
SAREWVRGTSQPQH | 14 | TRBV20-1
ASSTHRDRENTGELF | 15 | TRBV9
ASTRTSVCVNTEAF | 14 | TRBV23-1
AILAEGRGELF | 11 | TRBV10-3
ASSLRAGEAYGYT | 13 | TRBV5-1
ASSQRMELF | 9 | TRBV19
SAPDGYT | 7 | TRBV20-1
ASSPGTDYYEQY | 12 | TRBV7-9
ASSVARDPGGKHEQF | 15 | TRBV9
ASKRLDPNSPLH | 12 | TRBV12-3/TRBV12-4
ASSSIIAGGSGNEQY | 15 | TRBV28
ASSYSTRDAPEGF | 13 | TRBV6-5
ASSVGGTQETQY | 12 | TRBV9